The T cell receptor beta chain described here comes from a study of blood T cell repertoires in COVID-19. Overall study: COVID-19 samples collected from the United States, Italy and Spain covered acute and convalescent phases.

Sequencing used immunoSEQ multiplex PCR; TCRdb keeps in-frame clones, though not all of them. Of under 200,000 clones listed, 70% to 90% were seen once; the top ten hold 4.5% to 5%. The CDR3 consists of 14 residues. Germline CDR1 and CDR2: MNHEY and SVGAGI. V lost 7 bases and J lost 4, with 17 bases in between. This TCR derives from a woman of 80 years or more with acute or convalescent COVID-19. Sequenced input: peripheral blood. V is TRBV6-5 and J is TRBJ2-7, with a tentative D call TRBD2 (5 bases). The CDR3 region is CASTSLTGKYEQYF. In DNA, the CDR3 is TGTGCCAGCACCTCGCTCACGGGAAAGTACGAGCAGTACTTC.